Following are 10 T cell receptor beta chains from one sample sequenced in a study of blood T cell repertoires in COVID-19. Generated by immunoSEQ multiplex PCR, the TCRdb table keeps only in-frame clones and is missing some. This sample carries 150,000 to 200,000 clones, around 80% of them seen once, and the ten largest clones take roughly 11%. Sequencing was carried out using peripheral blood. The receptors were sampled from a man aged 55-75 years with active or convalescent COVID-19.

The V gene is TRBV19, the J gene TRBJ1-2, with TRBD1 matching 7 bases. V lost 5 bases and J lost 4; bases outside the gene matches: 13. Germline V CDR1 and CDR2: LNHDA, SQIVND (reference sequence). CDR3 size: 16 residues. The CDR3 here is CASSFRGAAPSYGYTF. The CDR3 DNA follows: TGTGCCAGTAGTTTCAGGGGGGCCGCCCCTTCCTATGGCTACACCTTC.

V is TRBV5-1 and J is TRBJ2-7; D is uncertain. There are 12 residues in the CDR3. V was shortened by 0 bases and J by 5 bases, with 6 bases between the two germline ends. CDR1 and CDR2 (germline): SGHRS, YFSETQ. CDR3 nucleotide sequence: TGCGCCAGCAGCTTGGGATCTAACGAGCAGTACTTC. Protein product: CASSLGSNEQYF.

This chain links TRBV7-9 with TRBJ2-3; TRBD1 agrees at 10 bases. This CDR3 is built from 16 residues. The V gene's germline CDR1 is SEHNR and CDR2 FQNEAQ (reference sequence). J lost 4 bases, V lost 0 bases, and 4 bases had no gene match. CDR3 DNA: TGTGCCAGCAGCTTAGCCCTGACAGGGGGCGCAGATACGCAGTATTTT. This codes for CASSLALTGGADTQYF.

This chain links TRBV19 with TRBJ2-2; D is possibly TRBD2 (6 bases). The CDR3 is 16 amino acids. The V and J ends lost 5 bases and 4 bases respectively, with 17 bases between them. In germline, CDR1 is LNHDA, CDR2 SQIVND (reference sequence). This CDR3 is CASSPSAGQSTGELFF. In DNA, the CDR3 is TGTGCCAGTAGTCCCTCGGCGGGGCAAAGCACCGGGGAGCTGTTTTTT. Variable domain in full (rest from reference TRBV19 and TRBJ2-2): DGGITQSPKYLFRKEGQNVTLSCEQNLNHDAMYWYRQDPGQGLRLIYYSQIVNDFQKGDIAEGYSVSREKKESFPLTVTSAQKNPTAFYLCASSPSAGQSTGELFFGEGSRLTVL.

This CDR3 is CASSLSRTTDTQYF. The DNA for the CDR3 is TGTGCCAGCAGCCTATCTAGGACAACAGATACGCAGTATTTT. The J gene is TRBJ2-3, the V gene TRBV3-1 (or the pseudogene TRBV3-2); a weak D match, TRBD1 (5 bases). Germline V gene data show CDR1 as LGHDT and CDR2 as YNNKEL (reference sequence). CDR3 length: 14 amino acids. V shed 4 bases and J shed 3 bases, with 11 bases lying between them.

The chain recombines TRBV5-6 with TRBJ2-5; 10 nucleotides match TRBD2. CDR1 and CDR2 from the germline V gene are SGHDT and YYEEEE. With V trimmed by 6 bases and J by 2 bases, 10 bases remained unmatched. The CDR3 covers 16 residues. CDR3: CASNWAAGGHQETQYF. The CDR3 nucleotides read TGTGCCAGCAACTGGGCAGCGGGGGGGCATCAAGAGACCCAGTACTTC.

This rearrangement joins TRBV3-1 (or the pseudogene TRBV3-2) to TRBJ2-5, with 7 bases identical to TRBD2. The CDR3 has 15 residues. With 1 base clipped from V and 4 bases from J, the junction kept 6 bases outside the gene matches. Germline V gene sequence: CDR1 LGHDT, CDR2 YNNKEL (reference sequence). The CDR3 here is CASSQGGGSGETQYF. The CDR3 DNA reads TGTGCCAGCAGCCAAGGGGGGGGTTCCGGAGAGACCCAGTACTTC.

This chain connects TRBV3-1 (or the pseudogene TRBV3-2) to TRBJ1-6; 8 bases line up with TRBD1. V lost 1 base to trimming and J lost 1 base; unmatched junction nucleotides: 6. From germline, CDR1 is LGHDT and CDR2 YNNKEL (reference sequence). CDR3 length: 18 residues. The CDR3 here is CASSQGQGAVSYNSPLHF. The CDR3 DNA sequence: TGTGCCAGCAGCCAAGGCCAGGGGGCGGTTTCCTATAATTCACCCCTCCACTTT.

This sequence joins TRBV5-1 and TRBJ1-4, with D unclear. The CDR3 has 13 residues. Trimming took 4 bases from V and 5 from J, leaving 9 bases between them. Germline values: CDR1 SGHRS, CDR2 YFSETQ. CDR3 region: CASSPGRNEKLFF. The DNA of the CDR3 is TGCGCCAGCAGCCCCGGGAGAAATGAAAAACTGTTTTTT.

The V and J genes are TRBV5-1 and TRBJ2-1, with a weak D call TRBD2 (6 bases). CDR3 length equals 15 residues. The V and J ends lost 2 bases and 2 bases respectively, with 11 bases between them. Germline V gives CDR1 SGHRS, CDR2 YFSETQ. This chain's CDR3 is CASSFAGTTYNEQFF. CDR3 nucleotides: TGCGCCAGCAGCTTTGCGGGGACCACCTACAATGAGCAGTTCTTC.